Given below is one TCR beta chain in context. Libraries were prepared by immunoSEQ multiplex PCR; TCRdb keeps only in-frame clonotypes and omits some of them. In the table there are approximately 10,000 clones, more than 70% of which are singletons. This record belongs to a study of immune evolution from preneoplasia to lung adenocarcinoma. Per the germline V gene, CDR1 is SGDLS and CDR2 is YYNGEE. This CDR3 spans 15 amino acids. The junction had 9 bases not matched to a gene; V was cut back by 4 bases and J by 6 bases. The sample taken for sequencing was FFPE invasive lung adenocarcinoma tissue. V usage is TRBV9 and J usage is TRBJ2-7; 11 bases map to TRBD1. The sequence was obtained from a person aged 65 to 79 with invasive lung adenocarcinoma. Some clones in this sample may be carry-over from other donors' samples. CDR3: CASSPSGTGGGEQYF. CDR3 nucleotides: TGTGCCAGCAGCCCGAGTGGGACAGGGGGGGGCGAGCAGTACTTC. Full variable domain (missing parts from reference TRBV9 and TRBJ2-7): DSGVTQTPKHLITATGQRVTLRCSPRSGDLSVYWYQQSLDQGLQFLIQYYNGEERAKGNILERFSAQQFPDLHSELNLSSLELGDSALYFCASSPSGTGGGEQYFGPGTRLTVT.